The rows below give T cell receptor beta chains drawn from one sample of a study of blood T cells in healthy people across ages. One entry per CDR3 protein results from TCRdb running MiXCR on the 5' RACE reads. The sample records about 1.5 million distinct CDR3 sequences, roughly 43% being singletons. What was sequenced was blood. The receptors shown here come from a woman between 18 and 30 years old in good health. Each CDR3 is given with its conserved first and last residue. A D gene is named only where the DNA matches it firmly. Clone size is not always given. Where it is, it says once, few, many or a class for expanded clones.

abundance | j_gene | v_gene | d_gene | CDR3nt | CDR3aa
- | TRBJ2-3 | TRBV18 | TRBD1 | TGTGCCAGCTCTCCCCAAGGGGGCCCAAAAGACACAGATACGCAGTATTTT | CASSPQGGPKDTDTQYF
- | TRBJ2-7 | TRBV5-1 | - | TGCGCCAGCGGGGAGCAAGAGGCCCAGTACTTC | CASGEQEAQYF
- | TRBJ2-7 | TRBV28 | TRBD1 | TGTGCCAGCAGTTTATTACTCGTGGGACAGGGATTCCCCTACGAGCAGTACTTC | CASSLLLVGQGFPYEQYF
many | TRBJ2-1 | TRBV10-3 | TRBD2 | TGTGCCATCCGAGGGACACCAAATACCGGGACTAGAGTCAATGAGCAGTTCTTC | CAIRGTPNTGTRVNEQFF
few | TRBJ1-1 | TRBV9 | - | TGTGCCAGCAGCCCGGACGCGGGTCCCACTGAAGCTTTCTTT | CASSPDAGPTEAFF
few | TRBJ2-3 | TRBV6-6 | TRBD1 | TGTGCCAGCAGTTTCAGGGACAGGGGACACACAGATACGCAGTATTTT | CASSFRDRGHTDTQYF
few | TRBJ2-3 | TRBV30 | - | TGTGCCTGGAGTGTAAAGGCAGGGTTCACAGATACGCAGTATTTT | CAWSVKAGFTDTQYF
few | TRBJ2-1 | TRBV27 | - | TGTGCCAGCAGTTTCTTCCGGTCCATGTACAATGAGCAGTTCTTC | CASSFFRSMYNEQFF
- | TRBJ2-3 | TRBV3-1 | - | TGTGCCAGCAGCCCCTCCCTCGGGGCCGGGGCGCGTCCAGATACGCAGTATTTT | CASSPSLGAGARPDTQYF
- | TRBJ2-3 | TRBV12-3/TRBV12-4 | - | TGTGCCAGCAGCAGACCTAGCGTCGGAGCAGATACGCAGTATTTT | CASSRPSVGADTQYF
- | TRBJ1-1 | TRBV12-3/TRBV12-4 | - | TGTGCCGGCAGTTTACTTGGGTTAGGTGAAGCTTTCTTT | CAGSLLGLGEAFF
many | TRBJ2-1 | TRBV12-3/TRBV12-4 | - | TGTGCCAGCAGTCCATGGAGAAGCTCCTACAATGAGCAGTTCTTC | CASSPWRSSYNEQFF
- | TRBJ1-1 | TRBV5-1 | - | TGCGCCAGCAGCTTGGAGGGACACGGTGAAGCTTTCTTT | CASSLEGHGEAFF
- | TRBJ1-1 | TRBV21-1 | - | TGTGCCAGCAGCATTCCAGGACAGGGGGGAACGAACACTGAAGCTTTCTTT | CASSIPGQGGTNTEAFF
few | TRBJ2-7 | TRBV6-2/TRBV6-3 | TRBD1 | TGTGCCAGCAGTCGCCCCGGGACAGGGAATTTCTACGAGCAGTACTTC | CASSRPGTGNFYEQYF
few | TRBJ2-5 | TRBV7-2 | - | TGTGCCAGCAGCTTAGCGGGATATAAAGAGACCCAGTACTTC | CASSLAGYKETQYF
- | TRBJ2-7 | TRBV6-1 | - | TGTGCCAGCAACTCTCGACTATACGAGCAGTACTTC | CASNSRLYEQYF
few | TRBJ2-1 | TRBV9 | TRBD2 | TGTGCCAGCAGCGTAGGGACTAGCGGGACCCCCTACAATGAGCAGTTCTTC | CASSVGTSGTPYNEQFF
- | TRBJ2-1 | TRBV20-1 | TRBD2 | TGCAGTGCTAGAGATCTAAGCGGGGCCATCCAAGAGACCCAGTTCTTC | CSARDLSGAIQETQFF
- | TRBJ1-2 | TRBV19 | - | TGTGCCAGTAGTGCGATCAAGGGTGGCTACACCTTC | CASSAIKGGYTF
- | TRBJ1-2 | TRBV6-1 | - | TGTGCCAGCAGTGACGGGCCTCAAGGGGCCTATGGCTACACCTTC | CASSDGPQGAYGYTF
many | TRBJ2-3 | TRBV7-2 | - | TGTGCCAGCAGCTTAGTAGGGGTTGATACGCAGTATTTT | CASSLVGVDTQYF
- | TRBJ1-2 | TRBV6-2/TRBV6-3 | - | TGTGCCAGCAGGACCCAGAGCGGGGCACACTATGGCTACACCTTC | CASRTQSGAHYGYTF